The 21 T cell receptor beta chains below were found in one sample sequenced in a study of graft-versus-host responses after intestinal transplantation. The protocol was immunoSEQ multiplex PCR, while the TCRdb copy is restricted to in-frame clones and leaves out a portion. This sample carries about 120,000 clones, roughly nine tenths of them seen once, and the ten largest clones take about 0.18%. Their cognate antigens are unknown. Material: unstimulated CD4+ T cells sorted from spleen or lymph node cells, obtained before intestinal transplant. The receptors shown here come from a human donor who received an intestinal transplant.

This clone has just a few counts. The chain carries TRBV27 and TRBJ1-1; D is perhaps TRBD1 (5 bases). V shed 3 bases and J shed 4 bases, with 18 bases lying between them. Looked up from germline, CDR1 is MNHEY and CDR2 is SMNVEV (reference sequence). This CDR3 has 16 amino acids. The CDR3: CASSFGTGVGGTEAFF. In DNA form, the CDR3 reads TGTGCCAGCAGTTTCGGGACGGGGGTTGGGGGCACTGAAGCTTTCTTT.

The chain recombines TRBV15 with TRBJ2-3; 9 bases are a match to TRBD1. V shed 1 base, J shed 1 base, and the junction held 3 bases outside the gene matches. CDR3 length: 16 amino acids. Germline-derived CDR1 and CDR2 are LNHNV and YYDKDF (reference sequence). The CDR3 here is CATSRGRTGGTDTQYF. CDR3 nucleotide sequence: TGTGCCACCAGCAGAGGCCGGACAGGGGGCACAGATACGCAGTATTTT.

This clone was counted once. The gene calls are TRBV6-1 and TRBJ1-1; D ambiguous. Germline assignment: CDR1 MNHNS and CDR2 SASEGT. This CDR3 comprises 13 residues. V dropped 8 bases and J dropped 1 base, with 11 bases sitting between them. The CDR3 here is CASRPPRNTEAFF. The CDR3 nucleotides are TGTGCCAGCCGTCCCCCTCGGAACACTGAAGCTTTCTTT.

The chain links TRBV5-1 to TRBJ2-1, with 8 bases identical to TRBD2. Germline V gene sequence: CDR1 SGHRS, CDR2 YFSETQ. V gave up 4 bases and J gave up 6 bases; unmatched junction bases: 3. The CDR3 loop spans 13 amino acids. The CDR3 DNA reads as TGCGCCAGCAGCAAGCGGGAGTCCAATGAGCAGTTCTTC. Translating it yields CASSKRESNEQFF.

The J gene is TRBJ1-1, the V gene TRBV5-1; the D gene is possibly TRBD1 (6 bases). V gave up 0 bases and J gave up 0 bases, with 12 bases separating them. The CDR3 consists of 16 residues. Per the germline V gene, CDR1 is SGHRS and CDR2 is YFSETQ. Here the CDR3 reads CASSLDRARMNTEAFF. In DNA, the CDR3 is TGCGCCAGCAGCTTGGACAGGGCCCGAATGAACACTGAAGCTTTCTTT.

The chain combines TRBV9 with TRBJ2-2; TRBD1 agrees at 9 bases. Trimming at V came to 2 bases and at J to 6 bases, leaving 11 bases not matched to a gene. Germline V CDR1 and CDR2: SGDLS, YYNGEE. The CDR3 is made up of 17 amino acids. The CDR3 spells CASSVHSTGGSPGELFF. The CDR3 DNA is TGTGCCAGCAGCGTGCATTCCACAGGGGGCTCCCCCGGGGAGCTGTTTTTT.

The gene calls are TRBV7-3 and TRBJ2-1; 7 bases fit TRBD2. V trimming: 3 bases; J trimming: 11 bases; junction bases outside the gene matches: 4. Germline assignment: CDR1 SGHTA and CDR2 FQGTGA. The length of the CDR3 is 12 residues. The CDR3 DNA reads TGTGCCAGCAGCTTCCCCGGGACTAAGCAGTTCTTC. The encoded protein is CASSFPGTKQFF.

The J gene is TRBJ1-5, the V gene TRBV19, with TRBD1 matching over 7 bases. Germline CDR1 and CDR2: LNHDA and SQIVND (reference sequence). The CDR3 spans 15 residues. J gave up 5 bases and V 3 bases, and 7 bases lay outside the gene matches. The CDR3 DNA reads TGTGCCAGTAGTATTTCCGACAGGGCGTATCAGCCCCAGCATTTT. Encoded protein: CASSISDRAYQPQHF.

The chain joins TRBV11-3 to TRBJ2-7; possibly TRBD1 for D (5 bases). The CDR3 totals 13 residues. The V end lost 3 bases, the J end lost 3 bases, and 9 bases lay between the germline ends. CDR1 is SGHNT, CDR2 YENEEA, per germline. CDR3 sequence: CASSLDMGYEQYF. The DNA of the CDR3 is TGTGCCAGCAGCTTGGACATGGGCTACGAGCAGTACTTC.

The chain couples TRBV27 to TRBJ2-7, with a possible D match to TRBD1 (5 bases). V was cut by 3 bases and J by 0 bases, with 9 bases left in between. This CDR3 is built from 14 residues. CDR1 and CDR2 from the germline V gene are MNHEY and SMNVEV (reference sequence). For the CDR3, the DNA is TGTGCCAGCAGTTTCTCGACAGTCTCCTACGAGCAGTACTTC. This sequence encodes CASSFSTVSYEQYF.

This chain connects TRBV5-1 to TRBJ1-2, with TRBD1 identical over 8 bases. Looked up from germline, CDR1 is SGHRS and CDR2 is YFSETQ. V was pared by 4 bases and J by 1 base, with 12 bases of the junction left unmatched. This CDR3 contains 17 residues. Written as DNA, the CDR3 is TGCGCCAGCAGCCAGGGGGCCAAGGGGCAGGGTAACTATGGCTACACCTTC. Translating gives CASSQGAKGQGNYGYTF.

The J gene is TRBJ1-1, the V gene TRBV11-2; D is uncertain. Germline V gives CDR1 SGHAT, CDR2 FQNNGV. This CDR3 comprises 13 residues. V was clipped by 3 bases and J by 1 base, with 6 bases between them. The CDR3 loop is CASSFTENTEAFF. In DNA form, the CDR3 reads TGTGCCAGCAGCTTCACAGAGAACACTGAAGCTTTCTTT.

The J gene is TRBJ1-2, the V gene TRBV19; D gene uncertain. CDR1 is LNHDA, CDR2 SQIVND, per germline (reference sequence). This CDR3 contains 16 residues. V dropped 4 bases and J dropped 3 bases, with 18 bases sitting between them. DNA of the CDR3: TGTGCCAGTAGTAGAAGCGGAAAGGGCAGAGACTATGGCTACACCTTC. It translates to CASSRSGKGRDYGYTF.

Written as DNA, the CDR3 is TGTGCCAGTGGACTAGCGGGAGTTATGTATGAGCAGTTCTTC. Amino acid sequence: CASGLAGVMYEQFF. The chain combines TRBV25-1 with TRBJ2-1, with 13 bases identical to TRBD2. CDR3 length: 14 amino acids. Looked up from germline, CDR1 is MGHDK and CDR2 is SYGVNS. V was clipped by 9 bases and J by 8 bases; unmatched bases: 7.

The CDR3 coding sequence is TGCAGCGTTGAGGGCGGGAACACAGATACGCAGTATTTT. Encoded protein: CSVEGGNTDTQYF. The rearrangement links TRBV29-1 to TRBJ2-3, with a weak D call TRBD2 (6 bases). CDR3 size: 13 residues. The ends were cut back, 3 bases at V and 2 bases at J, with 9 bases in the middle. Per the germline V gene, CDR1 is SQVTM and CDR2 is ANQGSEA.

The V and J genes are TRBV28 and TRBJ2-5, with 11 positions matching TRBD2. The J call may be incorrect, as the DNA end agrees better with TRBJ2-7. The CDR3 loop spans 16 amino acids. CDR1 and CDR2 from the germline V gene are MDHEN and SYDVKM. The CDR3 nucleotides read TGTGCCAGCAGAACTAGCGGGGGAGCCTTCTCCTACGAGCAGTACTTC. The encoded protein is CASRTSGGAFSYEQYF.

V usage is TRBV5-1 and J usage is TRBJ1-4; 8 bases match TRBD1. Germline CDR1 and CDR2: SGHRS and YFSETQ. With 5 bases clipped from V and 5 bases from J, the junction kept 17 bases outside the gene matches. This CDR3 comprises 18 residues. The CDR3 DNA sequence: TGCGCCAGCAGTTTCTCAGGGGGCGCTGGGGTCCCCAATGAAAAACTGTTTTTT. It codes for CASSFSGGAGVPNEKLFF.

The CDR3 loop is CASSGQASTDTQYF. The CDR3 DNA reads TGCGCCAGCAGTGGACAGGCTAGCACAGATACGCAGTATTTT. The genes are TRBV5-1 and TRBJ2-3; 7 nucleotides align to TRBD1. V shed 5 bases, J shed 0 bases, and the junction held 3 bases outside the gene matches. Germline-derived CDR1 and CDR2 are SGHRS and YFSETQ. The CDR3 totals 14 residues.

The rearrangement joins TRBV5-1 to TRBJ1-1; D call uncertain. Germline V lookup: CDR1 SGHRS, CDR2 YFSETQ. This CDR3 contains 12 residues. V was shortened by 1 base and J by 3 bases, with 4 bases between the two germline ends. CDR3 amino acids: CASSLRDTEAFF. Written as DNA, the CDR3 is TGCGCCAGCAGCTTGCGGGACACTGAAGCTTTCTTT.

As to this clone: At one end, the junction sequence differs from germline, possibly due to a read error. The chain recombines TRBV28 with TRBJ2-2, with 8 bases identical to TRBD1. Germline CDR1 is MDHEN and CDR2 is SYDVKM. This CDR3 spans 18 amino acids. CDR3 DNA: TGTGCCAGCAGATTATTGCAGGGGGCCCACTCGAACACCGGGGAGCTGTTTTTT. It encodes CASRLLQGAHSNTGELFF.

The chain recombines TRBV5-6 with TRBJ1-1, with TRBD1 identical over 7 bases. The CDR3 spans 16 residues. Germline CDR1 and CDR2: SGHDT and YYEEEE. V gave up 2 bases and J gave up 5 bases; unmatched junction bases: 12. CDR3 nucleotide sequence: TGTGCCAGCAGCTTACCCGCGGCACAGGGGCAAACTGAAGCTTTCTTT. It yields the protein CASSLPAAQGQTEAFF.